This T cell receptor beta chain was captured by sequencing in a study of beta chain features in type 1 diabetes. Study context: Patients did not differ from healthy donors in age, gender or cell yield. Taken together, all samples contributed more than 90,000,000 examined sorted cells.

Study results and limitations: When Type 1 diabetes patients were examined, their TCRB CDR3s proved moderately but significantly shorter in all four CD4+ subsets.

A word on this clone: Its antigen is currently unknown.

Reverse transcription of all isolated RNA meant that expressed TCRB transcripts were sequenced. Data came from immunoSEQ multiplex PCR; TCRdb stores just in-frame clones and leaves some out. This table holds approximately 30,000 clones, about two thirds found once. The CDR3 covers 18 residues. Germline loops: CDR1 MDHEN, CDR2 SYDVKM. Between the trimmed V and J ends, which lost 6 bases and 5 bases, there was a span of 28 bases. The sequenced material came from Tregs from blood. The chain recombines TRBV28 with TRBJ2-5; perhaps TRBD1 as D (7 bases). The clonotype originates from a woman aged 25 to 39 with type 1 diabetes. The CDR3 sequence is CASSRGGQTGTFLETQYF. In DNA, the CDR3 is TGTGCCAGCAGCCGCGGAGGGCAGACAGGGACTTTTTTGGAGACCCAGTACTTC.